This T cell receptor (beta chain) was sequenced during a study of response to subunit inactivated influenza vaccine. MiXCR, run by TCRdb on the RT-PCR reads, gives a single entry per CDR3 protein. Found here are about 780,000 distinct CDR3 sequences, around a sixth of them singletons; the top ten hold about 11%. Germline V gene data show CDR1 as SGDLS and CDR2 as YYNGEE. The CDR3 has 13 residues. J was trimmed by 10 bases and V by 1 base; bases with no gene match: 4. This specimen consisted of PBMCs from blood, obtained about 5 days after vaccination. The chain employs TRBV9 and TRBJ2-2; 7 nucleotides align to TRBD2. This clonotype was sampled from a man aged 45 to 65 who received an inactivated influenza vaccine. The CDR3 sequence: CASSVWGREELFF. The CDR3 DNA reads as TGTGCCAGCAGCGTATGGGGGAGGGAGGAGCTGTTTTTT. The full variable domain, with the rest looked up from reference TRBV9 and TRBJ2-2, is DSGVTQTPKHLITATGQRVTLRCSPRSGDLSVYWYQQSLDQGLQFLIQYYNGEERAKGNILERFSAQQFPDLHSELNLSSLELGDSALYFCASSVWGREELFFGEGSRLTVL.